Shown below are 30 T cell receptor beta chains from a single sample sequenced in a study of T cells after somatic rescue of genetic block. Repertoires were generated with immunoSEQ multiplex PCR, while TCRdb's copy carries only in-frame clones and drops some. Among approximately 15,000 clones, roughly three quarters were seen once, and the ten largest hold about a fifth. Sequences were obtained from peripheral blood mononuclear cells (PBMCs). The receptor set was obtained from a boy between 10 and 17 years old.

The V gene is TRBV4-2, the J gene TRBJ1-5, with unresolved D. Trimming removed 1 base from V and 8 bases from J, with 21 bases in between. CDR1 is LGHNA, CDR2 YNFKEQ, per germline. The CDR3 covers 17 residues. The CDR3 region is CASSQARGGTDGKPQHF. The CDR3 DNA reads TGTGCCAGCAGCCAAGCAAGAGGCGGAACAGACGGAAAGCCCCAGCATTTT.

The rearrangement uses TRBV11-1 and TRBJ1-1; D possibly corresponds to TRBD1 (6 bases). This CDR3 has 17 residues. Trimming shortened V by 6 bases and J by 1 base, and 21 bases separated the two germline ends. The germline V gene has CDR1 SGHAT and CDR2 FQDESV (reference sequence). CDR3: CASSRALNGGWNTEAFF. The DNA for the CDR3 is TGTGCCAGCAGTCGAGCCCTGAATGGGGGCTGGAACACTGAAGCTTTCTTT.

The CDR3 sequence is CASSSVGGQGVYEQYF. In DNA, the CDR3 is TGTGCCAGCAGTTCGGTTGGGGGACAGGGTGTTTACGAGCAGTACTTC. The rearrangement uses TRBV28 and TRBJ2-7, with 9 positions matching TRBD1. There are 16 residues in the CDR3. V lost 4 bases to trimming and J lost 4 bases; unmatched junction nucleotides: 11. CDR1 and CDR2 from the germline V gene are MDHEN and SYDVKM.

The chain has TRBV2 and TRBJ1-5; no definite D call. Germline V gene sequence: CDR1 SNHLY, CDR2 FYNNEI. V dropped 4 bases and J dropped 5 bases, with 12 bases sitting between them. The CDR3 extends over 14 amino acids. CDR3 nucleotides: TGTGCCAGCAGTGTCCCGGGAGGCGATCAGCCCCAGCATTTT. Translated: CASSVPGGDQPQHF.

The chain has TRBV7-9 and TRBJ2-3; TRBD1 aligns across 10 bases. The CDR3 consists of 16 residues. Germline V gives CDR1 SEHNR, CDR2 FQNEAQ (reference sequence). With V trimmed by 2 bases and J by 2 bases, 4 bases remained unmatched. In DNA form, the CDR3 reads TGTGCCAGCAGCTTACGGGGACAGGGGATCACAGATACGCAGTATTTT. It is translated as CASSLRGQGITDTQYF. Variable domain in full (rest from reference TRBV7-9 and TRBJ2-3): DTGVSQNPRHKITKRGQNVTFRCDPISEHNRLYWYRQTLGQGPEFLTYFQNEAQLEKSRLLSDRFSAERPKGSFSTLEIQRTEQGDSAMYLCASSLRGQGITDTQYFGPGTRLTVL.

In this sample, this clone is medium-sized. In the same sample, other DNA sequences code for this CDR3. The J gene is TRBJ1-1, the V gene TRBV25-1; D possibly corresponds to TRBD1 (5 bases). Germline assignment: CDR1 MGHDK and CDR2 SYGVNS. Trimming removed 4 bases at V and 3 bases at J, with 6 bases between. The CDR3 runs 12 residues. CDR3 nucleotides: TGTGCCAGCAGTGCAGGGTACACTGAAGCTTTCTTT. It is translated as CASSAGYTEAFF. Together with reference TRBV25-1 and TRBJ1-1, the CDR3 gives the full variable domain: EADIYQTPRYLVIGTGKKITLECSQTMGHDKMYWYQQDPGMELHLIHYSYGVNSTEKGDLSSESTVSRIRTEHFPLTLESARPSHTSQYLCASSAGYTEAFFGQGTRLTVV.

The chain is built from TRBV5-1 and TRBJ2-6; 7 bases match TRBD1. This CDR3 has 19 amino acids. V gave up 0 bases and J gave up 0 bases; unmatched junction bases: 9. Germline V gene data show CDR1 as SGHRS and CDR2 as YFSETQ. The CDR3 DNA is TGCGCCAGCAGCTTGGCGCAGGGGGTCGTTTTCTCTGGGGCCAACGTCCTGACTTTC. Protein product: CASSLAQGVVFSGANVLTF.

This clone is judged medium-sized. This rearrangement joins TRBV6-8 to TRBJ2-7; TRBD1 is a possible D gene (6 bases). Germline CDR1 and CDR2: MNHGY and SAAAGT. With 8 bases removed from V and 1 base from J, the gap between germline ends came to 21 bases. The CDR3 consists of 16 residues. CDR3 DNA: TGTGCCAGCTGTCCACCTCCCGGGACACTATCCTACGAGCAGTACTTC. Protein product: CASCPPPGTLSYEQYF.

The chain joins TRBV18 to TRBJ2-7; unclear D gene. This CDR3 is built from 14 residues. Deletions cut 10 bases from V and 1 base from J, with 17 bases between. CDR1 is KGHSH, CDR2 LQKENI, per germline. The CDR3 loop is CATSHDSSSYEQYF. The CDR3 nucleotides read TGTGCCACCTCGCACGACTCCTCTTCCTACGAGCAGTACTTC.

This chain joins TRBV28 and TRBJ2-1; D is perhaps TRBD2 (5 bases). V lost 6 bases and J lost 8, with 14 bases in between. From germline, CDR1 is MDHEN and CDR2 SYDVKM. The length of the CDR3 is 13 residues. CDR3: CASRRALADEQFF. The CDR3 region has the DNA TGTGCCAGCAGGCGAGCTCTAGCTGATGAGCAGTTCTTC.

This clone is deemed medium-sized (0.01 to 0.1%). The chain employs TRBV5-4 and TRBJ1-5, with D perhaps matching TRBD1 (5 bases). Trimming cost V 0 bases and J 0 bases, with 13 bases left between them. There are 17 residues in the CDR3. CDR1 and CDR2 (germline): SGHNT, YYREEE (reference sequence). The CDR3 here is CASSLAGTVYSNQPQHF. DNA of the CDR3: TGTGCCAGCAGCTTGGCCGGGACGGTCTATAGCAATCAGCCCCAGCATTTT.

The chain is built from TRBV19 and TRBJ2-6; the match to TRBD1 covers 7 bases. The CDR3 spans 19 residues. Germline V gene lookup returns CDR1 LNHDA and CDR2 SQIVND (reference sequence). V dropped 3 bases and J dropped 1; count of bases not matched to a gene: 12. CDR3 bases: TGTGCCAGTAGTATGAGGGTGAGACAGGGCTTATCTGGGGCCAACGTCCTGACTTTC. It specifies CASSMRVRQGLSGANVLTF. The entire variable domain, with the rest obtained from reference TRBV19 and TRBJ2-6, is as follows: DGGITQSPKYLFRKEGQNVTLSCEQNLNHDAMYWYRQDPGQGLRLIYYSQIVNDFQKGDIAEGYSVSREKKESFPLTVTSAQKNPTAFYLCASSMRVRQGLSGANVLTFGAGSRLTVL.

The chain uses TRBV18 and TRBJ2-7; 10 bases are a match to TRBD1. Germline CDR1 KGHSH, CDR2 LQKENI. This CDR3 is 16 amino acids long. V was clipped by 2 bases and J by 2 bases; unmatched bases: 6. As DNA, the CDR3 is TGTGCCAGCTCACCAAGGACAGGGGGGGGAACCTACGAGCAGTACTTC. Its translation is CASSPRTGGGTYEQYF.

The chain carries TRBV5-1 and TRBJ2-3; perhaps TRBD1 as D (6 bases). CDR1 SGHRS and CDR2 YFSETQ come from the germline V gene. V shed 0 bases and J shed 4 bases, with 9 bases lying between them. The CDR3 spans 14 residues. CDR3 region: CASSLDKGADTQYF. In DNA, the CDR3 is TGCGCCAGCAGCTTGGATAAGGGGGCAGATACGCAGTATTTT.

The rearrangement joins TRBV5-8 to TRBJ1-4; 7 nucleotides align to TRBD1. The CDR3 is 15 amino acids. The V and J ends lost 4 bases and 0 bases, in that order; junction bases with no gene match: 3. Germline V gene data show CDR1 as SGHTS and CDR2 as YDEGEE. The CDR3 DNA reads TGTGCCAGCAGCCCGGGACAGCCAACTAATGAAAAACTGTTTTTT. It yields the protein CASSPGQPTNEKLFF.

Comment on this clone: One end of the junction varies from germline; a read error may be responsible. The V call is TRBV29-1, the J call TRBJ2-3; D possibly uses TRBD1 or TRBD2 (5 bases each). CDR1 and CDR2 (germline): SQVTM, ANQGSEA. The CDR3 covers 12 residues. The CDR3 bases are TGCAGCGTCGAGGGGCCTACAGGTACGCAGTATTTT. It yields the protein CSVEGPTGTQYF.

The chain is built from TRBV14 and TRBJ2-1, with 7 bases that match TRBD2. Looked up from germline, CDR1 is SGHDN and CDR2 is FVKESK. V shed 0 bases and J 8 bases; nucleotides not matched to a gene: 13. This CDR3 has 17 amino acids. The CDR3 spells CASSQDVGGRARDEQFF. The CDR3 DNA is TGTGCCAGCAGCCAAGATGTTGGGGGGAGGGCCAGAGATGAGCAGTTCTTC.

The rearrangement uses TRBV6-5 and TRBJ2-7, with D hard to call. This CDR3 is built from 15 residues. Germline assignment: CDR1 MNHEY and CDR2 SVGAGI. Trimming took off 0 bases at V and 3 bases at J, with 12 bases between the two ends. DNA of the CDR3: TGTGCCAGCAGTTACTCAGTGGTCAGTTTCTACGAGCAGTACTTC. Amino acid sequence: CASSYSVVSFYEQYF.

The chain uses TRBV19 and TRBJ2-2, with 11 bases fitting TRBD1. Germline loops: CDR1 LNHDA, CDR2 SQIVND (reference sequence). J lost 7 bases, V lost 5 bases, and 9 bases had no gene match. The CDR3 extends over 16 amino acids. CDR3 amino acids: CASSVTGTGGNGELFF. CDR3 DNA: TGTGCCAGTAGTGTCACCGGGACAGGGGGGAACGGGGAGCTGTTTTTT.

The chain has TRBV6-6 and TRBJ1-5; maybe TRBD1 (5 bases). The CDR3 sequence is 16 residues long. The V gene lost 6 bases and the J gene lost 4 bases, with 19 bases spanning the gap. CDR1 and CDR2 from the germline V gene are MNHNY and SVGAGI (reference sequence). This chain's CDR3 is CASSTERGSENQPQHF. The CDR3 nucleotides are TGTGCCAGCAGCACGGAGCGGGGGTCAGAGAATCAGCCCCAGCATTTT.

DNA for the CDR3: TGCGCCAGCAGTGATCCAGAAGAGGACCCGAACACCGGGGAGCTGTTTTTT. Translation gives CASSDPEEDPNTGELFF. The J gene is TRBJ2-2, the V gene TRBV23-1; no clear D. TRBV23-1 qualifies as an ORF whose function is uncertain. The CDR3 is made up of 17 amino acids. V was pared by 5 bases and J by 0 bases, with 16 bases between.

Only one count was recorded for this clone. The chain employs TRBV5-1 and TRBJ2-7; unclear D gene. Trimming stripped 4 bases from V and 2 bases from J, with 10 bases between. The CDR3 sequence is 13 residues long. Looked up from germline, CDR1 is SGHRS and CDR2 is YFSETQ. The CDR3 here is CASSDVIPYEQYF. The CDR3 coding sequence is TGCGCCAGCAGCGACGTGATCCCCTACGAGCAGTACTTC. The full variable domain, with the rest looked up from reference TRBV5-1 and TRBJ2-7, is KAGVTQTPRYLIKTRGQQVTLSCSPISGHRSVSWYQQTPGQGLQFLFEYFSETQRNKGNFPGRFSGRQFSNSRSEMNVSTLELGDSALYLCASSDVIPYEQYFGPGTRLTVT.

The genes are TRBV28 and TRBJ1-6; D not certain. The CDR3 sequence is 15 residues long. V lost 8 bases to trimming and J lost 3 bases, with 14 bases between them. Looked up from germline, CDR1 is MDHEN and CDR2 is SYDVKM. The CDR3 sequence: CASRTKPNYNSPLHF. As DNA, the CDR3 is TGTGCCAGCCGGACTAAGCCAAACTATAATTCACCCCTCCACTTT.

The chain joins TRBV6-6 to TRBJ1-6, with TRBD1 matching over 8 bases. This CDR3 has 13 residues. After removal of 10 bases from V and 7 bases from J, the junction contained 6 bases not matched to a gene. From germline, CDR1 is MNHNY and CDR2 SVGAGI (reference sequence). The CDR3 nucleotides read TGTGCCATCACCGGACAGGGAAATTCACCCCTCCACTTT. Protein: CAITGQGNSPLHF.

The genes are TRBV7-9 and TRBJ1-4, with a weak D call TRBD1 (6 bases). Between the trimmed V and J ends, which lost 5 bases and 0 bases, there was a span of 10 bases. The CDR3 contains 15 residues. Germline CDR1 SEHNR, CDR2 FQNEAQ (reference sequence). The CDR3 spells CASSRTVATNEKLFF. CDR3 nucleotides: TGTGCCAGCAGCCGGACAGTCGCAACTAATGAAAAACTGTTTTTT.

This chain joins TRBV4-2 and TRBJ1-1; D unresolved. Germline loops: CDR1 LGHNA, CDR2 YNFKEQ. The CDR3 sequence is 12 residues long. Trimming stripped 4 bases from V and 1 base from J, with 4 bases between. The chain's CDR3 is CASSLTNTEAFF. The CDR3 nucleotides read TGTGCCAGCAGCCTTACGAACACTGAAGCTTTCTTT.

V gene TRBV9 combines with J gene TRBJ1-1; D is possibly TRBD1 (6 bases). V lost 4 bases and J 1 base, leaving 14 bases between the germline ends. Per the germline V gene, CDR1 is SGDLS and CDR2 is YYNGEE. The length of the CDR3 is 15 residues. In nucleotides, the CDR3 is TGTGCCAGCAGCCCCCGGGGGGGCCCGAACACTGAAGCTTTCTTT. It encodes CASSPRGGPNTEAFF.

The gene calls are TRBV5-5 and TRBJ1-2; possible D gene TRBD1, 5 bases. The V end lost 0 bases, the J end lost 7 bases, and 19 bases lay between the germline ends. Germline values: CDR1 SGHKS, CDR2 YYEKEE (reference sequence). This CDR3 spans 16 amino acids. CDR3 in DNA: TGTGCCAGCAGCTTGGGACAGTCCACTCTCGTGGGTGGCTACACCTTC. Translation: CASSLGQSTLVGGYTF.

This sequence joins TRBV4-1 and TRBJ2-5; 10 bases are shared with TRBD2. Matching the DNA end better, TRBJ2-7 makes the J call doubtful. Germline CDR1 reads MGHRA; CDR2 reads YSYEKL. This CDR3 is built from 16 residues. CDR3 region: CASSQGTSGYSYEQYF. CDR3 nucleotide sequence: TGCGCCAGCAGCCAAGGGACTAGCGGCTATTCCTACGAGCAGTACTTC.

The chain employs TRBV5-1 and TRBJ1-4; 8 bases are a match to TRBD1. CDR1 is SGHRS and CDR2 is YFSETQ in the germline V gene. Trimming cost V 0 bases and J 5 bases; bases outside gene matches: 0. The CDR3 has 14 amino acids. The CDR3 DNA reads as TGCGCCAGCAGCTTGGGACAGGGGAATGAAAAACTGTTTTTT. As protein: CASSLGQGNEKLFF.